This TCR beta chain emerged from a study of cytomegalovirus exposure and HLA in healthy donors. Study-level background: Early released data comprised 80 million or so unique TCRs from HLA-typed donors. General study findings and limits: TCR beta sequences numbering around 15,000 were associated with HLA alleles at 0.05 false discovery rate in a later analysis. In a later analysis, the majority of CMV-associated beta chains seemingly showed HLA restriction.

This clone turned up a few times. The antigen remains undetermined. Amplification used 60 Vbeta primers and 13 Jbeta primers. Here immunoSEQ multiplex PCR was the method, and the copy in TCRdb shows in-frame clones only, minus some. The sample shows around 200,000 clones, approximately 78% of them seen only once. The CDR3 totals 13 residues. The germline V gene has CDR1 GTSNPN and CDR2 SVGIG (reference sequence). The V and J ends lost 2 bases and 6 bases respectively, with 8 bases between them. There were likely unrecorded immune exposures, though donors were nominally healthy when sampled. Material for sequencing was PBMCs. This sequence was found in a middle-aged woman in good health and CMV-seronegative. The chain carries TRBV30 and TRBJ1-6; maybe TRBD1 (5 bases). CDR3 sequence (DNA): TGTGCCTGGAGTAGGGGCGGTAATTCACCCCTCCACTTT. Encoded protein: CAWSRGGNSPLHF.